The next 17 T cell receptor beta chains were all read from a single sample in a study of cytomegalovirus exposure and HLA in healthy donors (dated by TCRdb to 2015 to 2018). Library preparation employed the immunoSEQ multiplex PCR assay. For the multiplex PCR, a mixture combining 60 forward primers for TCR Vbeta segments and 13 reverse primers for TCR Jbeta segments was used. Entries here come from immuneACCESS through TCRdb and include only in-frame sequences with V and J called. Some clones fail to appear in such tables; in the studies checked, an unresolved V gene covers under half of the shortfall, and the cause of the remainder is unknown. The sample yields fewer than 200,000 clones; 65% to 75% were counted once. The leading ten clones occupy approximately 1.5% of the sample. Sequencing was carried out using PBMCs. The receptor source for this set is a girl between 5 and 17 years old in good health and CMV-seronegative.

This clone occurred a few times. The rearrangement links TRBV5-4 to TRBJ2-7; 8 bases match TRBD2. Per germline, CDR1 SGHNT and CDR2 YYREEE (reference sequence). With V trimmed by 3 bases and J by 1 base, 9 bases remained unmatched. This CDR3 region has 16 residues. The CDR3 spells CASSWTGGGQSYEQYF. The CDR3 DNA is TGTGCCAGCAGCTGGACGGGCGGGGGGCAATCCTACGAGCAGTACTTC.

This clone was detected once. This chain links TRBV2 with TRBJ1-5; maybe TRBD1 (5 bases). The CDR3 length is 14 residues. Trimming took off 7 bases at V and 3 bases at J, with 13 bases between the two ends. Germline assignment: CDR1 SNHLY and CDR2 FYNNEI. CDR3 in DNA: TGTGCCAGCATGTCCGGACAAGACAATCAGCCCCAGCATTTT. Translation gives CASMSGQDNQPQHF.

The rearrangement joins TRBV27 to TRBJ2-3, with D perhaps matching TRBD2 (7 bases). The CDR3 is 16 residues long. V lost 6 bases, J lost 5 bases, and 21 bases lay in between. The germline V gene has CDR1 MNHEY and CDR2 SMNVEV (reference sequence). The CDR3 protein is CASSIQRGQRGDTQYF. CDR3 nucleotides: TGTGCCAGCAGCATCCAGCGGGGACAACGGGGAGATACGCAGTATTTT.

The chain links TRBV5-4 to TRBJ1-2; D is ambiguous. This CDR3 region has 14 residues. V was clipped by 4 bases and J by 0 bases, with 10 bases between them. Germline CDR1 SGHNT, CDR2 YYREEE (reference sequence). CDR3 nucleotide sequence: TGTGCCAGCAGCCCACGGGAGGCTAACTATGGCTACACCTTC. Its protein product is CASSPREANYGYTF. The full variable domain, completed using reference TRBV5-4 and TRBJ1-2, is ETGVTQSPTHLIKTRGQQVTLRCSSQSGHNTVSWYQQALGQGPQFIFQYYREEENGRGNFPPRFSGLQFPNYSSELNVNALELDDSALYLCASSPREANYGYTFGSGTRLTVV.

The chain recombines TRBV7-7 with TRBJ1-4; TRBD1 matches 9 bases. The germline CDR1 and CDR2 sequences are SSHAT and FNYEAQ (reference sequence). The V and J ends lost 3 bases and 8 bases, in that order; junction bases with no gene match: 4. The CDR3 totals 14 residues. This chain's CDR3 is CASSLGQGGEKLFF. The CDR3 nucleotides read TGTGCCAGCAGCTTGGGACAGGGTGGCGAAAAACTGTTTTTT. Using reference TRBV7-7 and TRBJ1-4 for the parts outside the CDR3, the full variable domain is GAGVSQSPRYKVTKRGQDVTLRCDPISSHATLYWYQQALGQGPEFLTYFNYEAQPDKSGLPSDRFSAERPEGSISTLTIQRTEQRDSAMYRCASSLGQGGEKLFFGSGTQLSVL.

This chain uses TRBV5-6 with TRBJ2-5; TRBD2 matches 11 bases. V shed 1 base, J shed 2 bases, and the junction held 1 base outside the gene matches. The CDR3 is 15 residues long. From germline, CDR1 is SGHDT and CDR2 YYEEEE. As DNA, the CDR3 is TGTGCCAGCAGCTTGACTAGCGGGGGACAAGAGACCCAGTACTTC. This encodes CASSLTSGGQETQYF.

The CDR3 reads CASSSLRGGKGEQYF. Written as DNA, the CDR3 is TGTGCCAGTAGCTCCCTGAGGGGGGGGAAGGGGGAGCAGTACTTC. The chain recombines TRBV19 with TRBJ2-7; the D gene is possibly TRBD2 (7 bases). The V end lost 6 bases, the J end lost 7 bases, and 22 bases lay between the germline ends. This CDR3 has 15 residues. The germline CDR1 and CDR2 sequences are LNHDA and SQIVND (reference sequence).

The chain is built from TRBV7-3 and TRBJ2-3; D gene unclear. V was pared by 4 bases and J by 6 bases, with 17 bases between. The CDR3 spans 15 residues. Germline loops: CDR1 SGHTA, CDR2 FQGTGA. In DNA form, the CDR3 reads TGTGCCAGCAGCTCGTCAGTCGTGCAATCGGATACGCAGTATTTT. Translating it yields CASSSSVVQSDTQYF. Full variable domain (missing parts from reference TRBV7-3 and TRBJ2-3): GAGVSQTPSNKVTEKGKYVELRCDPISGHTALYWYRQSLGQGPEFLIYFQGTGAADDSGLPNDRFFAVRPEGSVSTLKIQRTERGDSAVYLCASSSSVVQSDTQYFGPGTRLTVL.

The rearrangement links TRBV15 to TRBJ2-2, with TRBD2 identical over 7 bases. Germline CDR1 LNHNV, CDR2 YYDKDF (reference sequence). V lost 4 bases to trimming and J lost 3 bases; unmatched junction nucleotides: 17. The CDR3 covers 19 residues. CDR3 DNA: TGTGCCACCAGCACCCGTACAGGTTCTAGCGGCGGATACACCGGGGAGCTGTTTTTT. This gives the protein CATSTRTGSSGGYTGELFF.

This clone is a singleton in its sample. As DNA, the CDR3 is TGTGCCAGCACCCCCCTACAGGGTACGAGGGACACTGAAGCTTTCTTT. Translation gives CASTPLQGTRDTEAFF. This rearrangement joins TRBV6-6 to TRBJ1-1; D perhaps matches TRBD1 (6 bases). CDR3 length equals 16 residues. Trimming shortened V by 7 bases and J by 3 bases, and 21 bases separated the two germline ends. CDR1 MNHNY and CDR2 SVGAGI come from the germline V gene (reference sequence).

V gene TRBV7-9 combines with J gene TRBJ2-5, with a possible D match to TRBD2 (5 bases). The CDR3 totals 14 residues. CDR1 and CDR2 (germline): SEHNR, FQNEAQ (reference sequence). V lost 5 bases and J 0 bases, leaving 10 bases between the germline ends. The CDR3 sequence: CASSVGEYQETQYF. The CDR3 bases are TGTGCCAGCAGCGTCGGGGAGTACCAAGAGACCCAGTACTTC.

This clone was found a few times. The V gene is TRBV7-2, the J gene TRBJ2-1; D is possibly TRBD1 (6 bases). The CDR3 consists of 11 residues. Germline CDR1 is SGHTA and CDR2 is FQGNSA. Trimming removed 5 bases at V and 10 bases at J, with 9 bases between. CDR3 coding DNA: TGTGCCAGCAGCCTCGGACAGGAGCAGTTCTTC. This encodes CASSLGQEQFF. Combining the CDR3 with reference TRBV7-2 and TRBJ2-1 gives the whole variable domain GAGVSQSPSNKVTEKGKDVELRCDPISGHTALYWYRQSLGQGLEFLIYFQGNSAPDKSGLPSDRFSAERTGGSVSTLTIQRTQQEDSAVYLCASSLGQEQFFGPGTRLTVL.

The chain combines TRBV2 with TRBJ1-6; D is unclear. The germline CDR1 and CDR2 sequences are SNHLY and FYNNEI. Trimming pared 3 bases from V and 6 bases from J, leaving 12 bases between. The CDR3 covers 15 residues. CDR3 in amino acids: CASSDNRVSNSPLHF. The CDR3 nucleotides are TGTGCCAGCAGTGATAACCGGGTATCTAATTCACCCCTCCACTTT.

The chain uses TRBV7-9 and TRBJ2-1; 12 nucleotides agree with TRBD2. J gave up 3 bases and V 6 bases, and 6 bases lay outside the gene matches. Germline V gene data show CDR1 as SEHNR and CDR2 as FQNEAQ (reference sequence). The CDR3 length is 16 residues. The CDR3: CASSPTSGGIYNEQFF. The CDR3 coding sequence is TGTGCCAGCAGTCCTACTAGCGGGGGGATCTACAATGAGCAGTTCTTC.

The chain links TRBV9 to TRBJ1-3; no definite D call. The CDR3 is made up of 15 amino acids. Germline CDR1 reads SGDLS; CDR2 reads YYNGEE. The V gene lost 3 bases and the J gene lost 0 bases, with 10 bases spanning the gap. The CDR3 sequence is CASSADIGSGNTIYF. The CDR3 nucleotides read TGTGCCAGCAGCGCCGATATCGGCTCTGGAAACACCATATATTTT.

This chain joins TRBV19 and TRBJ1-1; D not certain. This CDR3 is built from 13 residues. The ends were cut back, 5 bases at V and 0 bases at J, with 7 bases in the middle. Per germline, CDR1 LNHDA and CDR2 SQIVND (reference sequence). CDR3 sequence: CASSYAMNTEAFF. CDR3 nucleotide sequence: TGTGCCAGTAGTTACGCTATGAACACTGAAGCTTTCTTT. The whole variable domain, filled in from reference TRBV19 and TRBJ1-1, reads DGGITQSPKYLFRKEGQNVTLSCEQNLNHDAMYWYRQDPGQGLRLIYYSQIVNDFQKGDIAEGYSVSREKKESFPLTVTSAQKNPTAFYLCASSYAMNTEAFFGQGTRLTVV.

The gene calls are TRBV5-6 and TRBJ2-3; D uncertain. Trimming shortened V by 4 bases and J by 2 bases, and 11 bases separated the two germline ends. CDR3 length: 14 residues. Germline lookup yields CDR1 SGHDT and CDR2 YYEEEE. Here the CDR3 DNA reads TGTGCCAGCAGCACCTTGGCCTCCACAGATACGCAGTATTTT. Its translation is CASSTLASTDTQYF. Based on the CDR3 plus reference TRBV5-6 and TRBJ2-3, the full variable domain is DAGVTQSPTHLIKTRGQQVTLRCSPKSGHDTVSWYQQALGQGPQFIFQYYEEEERQRGNFPDRFSGHQFPNYSSELNVNALLLGDSALYLCASSTLASTDTQYFGPGTRLTVL.